A selection of T cell receptor beta chains follows, all from one sample in a study of T cell changes during pregnancy in multiple sclerosis. Clones were read by immunoSEQ multiplex PCR, and TCRdb kept only the in-frame ones, dropping some. The data contain 35,000 to 50,000 clones, roughly nine tenths of them singletons. The starting material was CD4+ T cells from peripheral blood mononuclear cells, obtained in the first trimester of pregnancy. These receptors were collected from a female donor with multiple sclerosis, enrolled in a pregnancy study. The CDR3 runs from the conserved cysteine through the conserved F or W. The order of the fields is J gene, clone size, V gene, D gene, CDR3 DNA, CDR3 protein. D genes are given only for firm matches. Size is stated for part of the rows, as once, few or many counts, or as a class when the clone is expanded.

TRBJ1-4 NA TRBV28 TRBD1 TGTGCCAGCGGCCGGACAGGGGGCGATGAAAAACTGTTTTTT CASGRTGGDEKLFF
TRBJ2-7 once TRBV4-3 NA TGCGCCAGCAGCCGAGAGACAGGACAATACGAGCAGTACTTC CASSRETGQYEQYF
TRBJ2-5 NA TRBV5-1 TRBD2 TGCGCCAGCAGCGGTACTAGCGGGAGGGCCGAAGAGACCCAGTACTTC CASSGTSGRAEETQYF
TRBJ2-7 once TRBV13 TRBD2 TGTGCCAGCAGCTCGGGGGCCCGGCGGGAGGTGTCCCACGAGCAGTACTTC CASSSGARREVSHEQYF
TRBJ1-1 once TRBV7-8 NA TGTGCCAGCAGCTTATCGGGTGCGTACACTGAAGCTTTCTTT CASSLSGAYTEAFF
TRBJ2-1 NA TRBV5-4 NA TGTGCCAGCAGCTTGGATAGCTGGAATGAGCAGTTCTTC CASSLDSWNEQFF
TRBJ2-2 NA TRBV7-7 TRBD1 TGTGCTAGCAGCTTGGCGGACAGGGGGACATCGAGGGTGGCCGGGGAGCTGTTTTTT CASSLADRGTSRVAGELFF
TRBJ2-2 NA TRBV28 NA TGTGCCAGCACCCCAGGGTTTGGTAGCCGGCCTTCGAACACCGGGGAGCTGTTTTTT CASTPGFGSRPSNTGELFF
TRBJ2-2 few TRBV28 NA TGTGCCAGCAGTTTCCTCGGGGCGGGGACGAACACCGGGGAGCTGTTTTTT CASSFLGAGTNTGELFF
TRBJ1-4 NA TRBV9 TRBD1 TGTGCCAGCAGCTACAGACAGGGGGGTGGTGAAAAACTGTTTTTT CASSYRQGGGEKLFF
TRBJ1-2 few TRBV28 NA TGTGCCAGCAGGTACACAGTTGCCCTGGACTACACCTTC CASRYTVALDYTF
TRBJ1-5 NA TRBV27 NA TGTGCCAGCAGAACCGGGACACTTAGCAATCAGCCCCAGCATTTT CASRTGTLSNQPQHF
TRBJ2-7 few TRBV6-5 NA TGTGCCAGCAGTTACGGGGAGTTGGAGTACTTC CASSYGELEYF
TRBJ1-5 NA TRBV23-1 TRBD1 TGCGCCAGCAGTCGAGGACCGGGACAGGGCGGGAATCAGCCCCAGCATTTT CASSRGPGQGGNQPQHF
TRBJ2-1 NA TRBV11-2 NA TGTGCCAGCAGCTTAGTGAGGAGCTACTCCTACAATGAGCAGTTCTTC CASSLVRSYSYNEQFF
TRBJ1-2 NA TRBV15 NA TGTGCCACCAGCAGAGACTTAGCTAACTATGGCTACACCTTC CATSRDLANYGYTF
TRBJ2-7 NA TRBV7-2 NA TGTGCCAGCAGCACAGGGAGCTCCTACGAGCAGTACTTC CASSTGSSYEQYF
TRBJ1-3 NA TRBV10-3 NA TGTGCCATCAGTGAGTCGGCGGTCTCTGGAAACACCATATATTTT CAISESAVSGNTIYF
TRBJ2-7 NA TRBV19 TRBD1 TGTGCCAGTAGTAGAGTGGGCAGGACAGGGACCTACGAGCAGTACTTC CASSRVGRTGTYEQYF
TRBJ2-7 NA TRBV9 NA TGTGCCAGCAGCGTAAATAGCGGAACCACCTACGAGCAGTACTTC CASSVNSGTTYEQYF
TRBJ1-1 once TRBV5-4 NA TGTGCCAGCAGCCCACTCGGCAGGGACACTGAAGCTTTCTTT CASSPLGRDTEAFF
TRBJ2-1 few TRBV4-3 TRBD2 TGCGCCAGCAGCAAGTCCGGGAGGGGCCGAGACAATGAGCAGTTCTTC CASSKSGRGRDNEQFF
TRBJ2-7 NA TRBV5-1 TRBD1 TGCGCCAGCAGCTCGGGGACAGGGCAGAGGTACGAGCAGTACTTC CASSSGTGQRYEQYF
TRBJ1-2 NA TRBV7-9 TRBD1 TGTGCCAGCAGCCCTTGGGACAGCCTCTATGGCTACACCTTC CASSPWDSLYGYTF
TRBJ2-4 NA TRBV29-1 TRBD1 TGCAGCGTTGAAGAGACAGGGGGCCGGTTTGAAAACATTCAGTACTTC CSVEETGGRFENIQYF
TRBJ2-5 NA TRBV19 NA TGTGCCAGTAGTATAGATCCCCAGGGAGAGACCCAGTACTTC CASSIDPQGETQYF
TRBJ2-7 NA TRBV5-5 TRBD2 TGTGCCAGCAGCCCCGGGACTAGCGGGATGCACTACGAGCAGTACTTC CASSPGTSGMHYEQYF
TRBJ2-1 NA TRBV14 NA TGTGCCAGCAGCCAAGGGTTTCCGGGTAGTGAGCAGTTCTTC CASSQGFPGSEQFF
TRBJ1-2 NA TRBV7-5 NA TGTGCCAGAAGCCAAGGACAGGCAGTTTACCTCTTC CARSQGQAVYLF
TRBJ2-7 NA TRBV7-2 TRBD2 TGTGCCAGCAGCTACCACACTAGCGGGTTGGGAAGCTCCTACGAGCAGTACTTC CASSYHTSGLGSSYEQYF
TRBJ1-2 NA TRBV5-4 NA TGTGCCAGCAGCTCCTTCACCCCCGACAGAAACTATGGCTACACCTTC CASSSFTPDRNYGYTF
TRBJ2-1 NA TRBV7-7 NA TGTGCTAGCAGCCCTGACAGCTTCGGGGAGCAGTTCTTC CASSPDSFGEQFF
TRBJ1-1 few TRBV18 NA TGTGCCAGCTCACCACAACAGGACACTGAAGCTTTCTTT CASSPQQDTEAFF
TRBJ2-3 NA TRBV5-1 TRBD2 TGCGCCAGCAGCCATACTAGCGGTGGGGACCCAGATACGCAGTATTTT CASSHTSGGDPDTQYF
TRBJ2-7 NA TRBV6-5 TRBD1 TGTGCCAGCAGTCAACCGGGACAGGGTTTGTACGAGCAGTACTTC CASSQPGQGLYEQYF
TRBJ2-3 NA TRBV28 TRBD2 TGTGCCAGCAGTACCGGACTAAGCGGGGGCACAGATACGCAGTATTTT CASSTGLSGGTDTQYF
TRBJ1-2 NA TRBV28 NA TGTGCCAGCAGTTTATGGGGGGGCTATGGCTACACCTTC CASSLWGGYGYTF
TRBJ1-1 NA TRBV25-1 TRBD1 TGTGCCAGCAGGGAGGGACAGGGTTTTACTGAAGCTTTCTTT CASREGQGFTEAFF
TRBJ1-4 NA TRBV25-1 NA TGTGCCAGCAGTCAGGTTAACAATGAAAAACTGTTTTTT CASSQVNNEKLFF
TRBJ1-1 NA TRBV4-2 NA TGTGCCAGCAGCCAGGAGGACAGAATGAACACTGAAGCTTTCTTT CASSQEDRMNTEAFF
TRBJ2-7 NA TRBV28 TRBD1 TGTGCCAGCAGTACTTCCGGGACAGGAACCTACGAGCAGTACTTC CASSTSGTGTYEQYF
TRBJ2-3 NA TRBV7-2 NA TGTGCCAGCAGCTTAGACATGGGGGGTAGCGGACCAGATACGCAGTATTTT CASSLDMGGSGPDTQYF
TRBJ1-2 NA TRBV9 NA TGTGCCAGCCGGGGGAATTATGGCTACACCTTC CASRGNYGYTF
TRBJ2-1 NA TRBV11-1 NA TGTGCCAGCAGCGCCGGGACTTCTTACAATGAGCAGTTCTTC CASSAGTSYNEQFF
TRBJ1-1 NA TRBV6-6 TRBD1 TGTGCCAGCAGCCTAGGACAGGGCTATGAAGCTTTCTTT CASSLGQGYEAFF
TRBJ2-2 few TRBV25-1 TRBD1 TGTGCCAGCAGTGGGTACCAGGGGGCGGACACCGGGGAGCTGTTTTTT CASSGYQGADTGELFF
TRBJ2-7 once TRBV18 TRBD1 TGTGCCAGCTCCTCACGCCAGGGGGCGCGGGAGCAGTACTTC CASSSRQGAREQYF
TRBJ1-4 NA TRBV6-5 NA TGTGCCAGCAGTTACTCCGCAACTAATGAAAAACTGTTTTTT CASSYSATNEKLFF
TRBJ2-7 NA TRBV5-1 TRBD2 TGCGCCAGCAGCGCGGGACCCCACACTAGCGAGACATCCTACGAGCAGTACTTC CASSAGPHTSETSYEQYF
TRBJ1-2 NA TRBV6-4 NA TGTGCCAGCATAAGAGGGTCGTCCTATGGCTACACCTTC CASIRGSSYGYTF
TRBJ1-1 NA TRBV4-2 TRBD1 TGTGCCAGCAGACTGGCAGGGGGGGTAGGGGACAGGGGGAACACTGAAGCTTTCTTT CASRLAGGVGDRGNTEAFF
TRBJ2-2 few TRBV14 NA TGTGCCAGCAGCCTGGGGGGCACCGGGGAGCTGTTTTTT CASSLGGTGELFF
TRBJ2-3 NA TRBV7-3 TRBD2 TGTGCCAGCAGCTTGACGGGAGGGCCGGATACGCAGTATTTT CASSLTGGPDTQYF
TRBJ1-2 NA TRBV29-1 NA TGCAGCGTTGAAGATCAGGACAGAAACCCCTCTAACTATGGCTACACCTTC CSVEDQDRNPSNYGYTF
TRBJ1-3 once TRBV9 NA TGTGCCAGCAGCGCAGCGACAGGTCGAAACACCATATATTTT CASSAATGRNTIYF